Detailed here is one TCR beta chain. These data come from a study of low-dose radiotherapy and immunotherapy resistance in tumors. About the research overall: Aspirin was administered orally at 300 mg daily for four cycles, commencing on cycle 1 day 1.

First-strand cDNA relied on TRAV- and TRBV-specific primers spanning alpha and beta chains. A constant-region primer paired with the V-primer adapter amplified TCRs over about 19 PCR cycles. With in vitro transcription, the isolated mRNA was amplified. TCRdb analysed the reads with MiXCR anew, one entry per CDR3 protein. The sample shows roughly 36,000 distinct CDR3 sequences, about 28% of them seen only once. The time point here: before trial treatment. The donors' treatment consisted of nivolumab, ipilimumab, aspirin, low-dose cyclophosphamide and low-dose radiotherapy. The source was PBMCs, collected before treatment. The TCR originated in a male donor with gallbladder cancer.

This CDR3 is CSGGGPSEQYF. The CDR3 region has the DNA TGCAGTGGTGGGGGGCCCTCCGAGCAGTACTTC. The V call is TRBV20-1, the J call TRBJ2-7, with D tentatively TRBD1 or TRBD2 (6 bases each). CDR3 length: 11 residues. Germline V gene lookup returns CDR1 DFQATT and CDR2 SNEGSKA (reference sequence). V lost 7 bases, J lost 6 bases, and 13 bases lay in between.